Sequencing of this T cell receptor beta chain was carried out in a study of vaccination and CD4 T cells after COVID-19. For the study at large: Two-dose vaccination with either BNT162b2 or mRNA-1273 was given to participants.

Germline assignment: CDR1 KGHDR and CDR2 SFDVKD. Trimming cost V 4 bases and J 5 bases, with 7 bases left between them. This CDR3 comprises 13 residues. Study-wide findings and caveats: Post-vaccination reactive clonotypes (median roughly 41) did not differ significantly from post-infection (approximately 20).

This clonotype occurred a few times. Its antigen is undetermined. An Oncomine TCR Beta short-read assay was used to sequence the DNA from cultured CD4+ T cells. Scientists extracted genomic DNA from CD4+ T cells grown in culture. TCRdb itself ran the PCR reads through MiXCR, one entry per CDR3 protein. The sample holds more than 12,000 distinct CDR3 sequences; 73% are singletons and the top ten take about a tenth. Noted treatment: roughly 10-day PBMC culture with coronavirus spike peptide pools or control peptides (ViraFEST assay). It was with roughly 10 IU/ml IL-2 and around 9.5 ug/ml peptide pools that 2.2 million or so PBMCs per well were cultured.

The sample consisted of CD4+ T cells from blood, cultured in vitro. The clonotype comes from a human donor who had recovered from COVID-19. The V call is TRBV24-1, the J call TRBJ2-2, with D hard to call. The CDR3 DNA sequence: TGTGCCACCAGTGAACGAACGACCGGGGAGCTGTTTTTT. This encodes CATSERTTGELFF.